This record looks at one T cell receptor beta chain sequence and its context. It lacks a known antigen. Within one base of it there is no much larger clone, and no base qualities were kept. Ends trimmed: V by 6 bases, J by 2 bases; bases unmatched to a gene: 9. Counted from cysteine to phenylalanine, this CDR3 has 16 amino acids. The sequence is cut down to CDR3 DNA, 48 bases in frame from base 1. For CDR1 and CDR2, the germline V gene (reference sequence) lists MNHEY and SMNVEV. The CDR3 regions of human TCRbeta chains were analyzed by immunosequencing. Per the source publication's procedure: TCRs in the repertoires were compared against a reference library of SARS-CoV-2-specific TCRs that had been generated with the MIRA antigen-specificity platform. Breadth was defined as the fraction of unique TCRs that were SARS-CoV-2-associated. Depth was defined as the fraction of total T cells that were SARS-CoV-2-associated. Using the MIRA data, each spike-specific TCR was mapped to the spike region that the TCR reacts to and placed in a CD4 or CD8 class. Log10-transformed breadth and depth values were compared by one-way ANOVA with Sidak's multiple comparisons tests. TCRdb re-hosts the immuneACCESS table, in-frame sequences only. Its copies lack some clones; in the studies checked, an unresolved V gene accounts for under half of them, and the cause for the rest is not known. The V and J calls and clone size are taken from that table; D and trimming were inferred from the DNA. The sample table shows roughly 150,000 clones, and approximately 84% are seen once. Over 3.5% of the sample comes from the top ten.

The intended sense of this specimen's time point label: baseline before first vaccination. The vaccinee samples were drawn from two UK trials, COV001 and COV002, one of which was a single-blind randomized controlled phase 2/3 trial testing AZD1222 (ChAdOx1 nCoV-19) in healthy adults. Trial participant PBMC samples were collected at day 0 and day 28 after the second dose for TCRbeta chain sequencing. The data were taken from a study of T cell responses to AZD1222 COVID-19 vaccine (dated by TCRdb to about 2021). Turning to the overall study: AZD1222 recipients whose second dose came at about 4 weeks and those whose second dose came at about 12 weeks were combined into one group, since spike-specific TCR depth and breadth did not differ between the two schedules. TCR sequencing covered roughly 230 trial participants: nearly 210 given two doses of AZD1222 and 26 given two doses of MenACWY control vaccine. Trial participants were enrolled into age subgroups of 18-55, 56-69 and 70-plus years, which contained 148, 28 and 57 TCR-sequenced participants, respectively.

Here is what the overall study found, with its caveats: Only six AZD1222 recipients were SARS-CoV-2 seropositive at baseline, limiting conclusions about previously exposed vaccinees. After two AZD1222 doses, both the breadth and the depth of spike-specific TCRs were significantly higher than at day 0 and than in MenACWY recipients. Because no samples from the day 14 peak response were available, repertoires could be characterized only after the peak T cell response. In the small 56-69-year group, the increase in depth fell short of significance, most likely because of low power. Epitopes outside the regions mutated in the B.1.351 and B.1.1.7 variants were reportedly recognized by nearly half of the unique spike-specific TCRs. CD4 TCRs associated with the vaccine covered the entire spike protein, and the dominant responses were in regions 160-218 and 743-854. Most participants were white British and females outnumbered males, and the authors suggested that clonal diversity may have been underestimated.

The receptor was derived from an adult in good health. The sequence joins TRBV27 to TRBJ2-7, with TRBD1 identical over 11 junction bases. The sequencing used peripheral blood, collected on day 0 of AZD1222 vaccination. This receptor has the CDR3 CASRGKPGQGAYEQYF. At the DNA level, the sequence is TGTGCCAGCAGAGGAAAGCCGGGACAGGGGGCCTACGAGCAGTACTTC.